The clone carrying this T cell receptor beta chain has only a few counts. No antigen is known for it. The CDR3 extends over 16 amino acids. V shed 0 bases and J 1 base; nucleotides not matched to a gene: 4. The germline V gene has CDR1 SGHRS and CDR2 YFSETQ. Donors had nominal health at sampling but likely had unrecorded immune exposures. The sample belongs to a study of cytomegalovirus exposure and HLA in healthy donors. Study-wide results and caveats: For most TCR beta V segments, an earlier analysis put the productive rate at about 87% or about 30% of the time.

The PCR contained 60 Vbeta and 13 Jbeta primers. The method was immunoSEQ multiplex PCR; TCRdb's version includes in-frame clones alone and lacks a portion of them. Altogether over 65,000 clones are present, around 85% being singletons, with the ten largest covering 13%. The sequence came from a human donor in good health. The sample was PBMCs. The chain carries TRBV5-1 and TRBJ2-1, with 7 bases matching TRBD1. CDR3 amino acids: CASSLDQGVSYNEQFF. For the CDR3, the DNA is TGCGCCAGCAGCTTGGATCAGGGGGTGTCCTACAATGAGCAGTTCTTC.